A selection of T cell receptor beta chains follows, all from one sample in a study of T cell responses to AZD1222 COVID-19 vaccine. Assay: immunoSEQ multiplex PCR; the TCRdb copy retains only in-frame clones and omits some. Seen here are fewer than 90,000 clones, about 86% observed once, and the top ten hold roughly 6%. Sequencing was performed on peripheral blood, taken 28 days after the second AZD1222 dose. Every receptor here comes from an adult who received the AZD1222 COVID-19 vaccine. Both conserved end residues are part of each CDR3. The D gene is left open where the match is weak. Rows may omit the clone size; those that give it use once, few, many or a size class.

clone_size: .
v_call: TRBV3-1/TRBV3-2
d_call: .
j_call: TRBJ2-1
cdr3_aa: CASSPGPRPANEQFF
cdr3_nt: TGTGCCAGCAGCCCGGGACCTCGTCCGGCGAATGAGCAGTTCTTC

clone_size: once
v_call: TRBV9
d_call: .
j_call: TRBJ1-6
cdr3_aa: CASSVDLAGNSPLHF
cdr3_nt: TGTGCCAGCAGCGTAGACCTAGCGGGGAATTCACCCCTCCACTTT

clone_size: .
v_call: TRBV9
d_call: .
j_call: TRBJ1-3
cdr3_aa: CASSALHGQTTIYF
cdr3_nt: TGTGCCAGCAGCGCCCTTCATGGGCAGACCACCATATATTTT

clone_size: .
v_call: TRBV6-1
d_call: .
j_call: TRBJ1-6
cdr3_aa: CASSEWTANSPLHF
cdr3_nt: TGTGCCAGCAGTGAATGGACAGCTAATTCACCCCTCCACTTT

clone_size: .
v_call: TRBV19
d_call: TRBD1
j_call: TRBJ2-2
cdr3_aa: CASSTSDRAGTGELFF
cdr3_nt: TGTGCCAGTAGTACTTCGGACAGGGCGGGAACCGGGGAGCTGTTTTTT

clone_size: .
v_call: TRBV11-3
d_call: TRBD2
j_call: TRBJ2-3
cdr3_aa: CASSLGLGGRSTDTQYF
cdr3_nt: TGTGCCAGCAGCTTAGGACTCGGCGGGAGGAGCACAGATACGCAGTATTTT

clone_size: .
v_call: TRBV19
d_call: TRBD1
j_call: TRBJ2-7
cdr3_aa: CASSPGQVPYEQYF
cdr3_nt: TGTGCCAGTAGTCCTGGACAGGTCCCCTACGAGCAGTACTTC

clone_size: few
v_call: TRBV30
d_call: .
j_call: TRBJ2-1
cdr3_aa: CAWIHSNYNEQFF
cdr3_nt: TGTGCCTGGATTCATTCCAACTACAATGAGCAGTTCTTC

clone_size: .
v_call: TRBV28
d_call: .
j_call: TRBJ1-4
cdr3_aa: CATRGVNEKLFF
cdr3_nt: TGTGCCACCAGGGGCGTTAATGAAAAACTGTTTTTT

clone_size: once
v_call: TRBV3-1/TRBV3-2
d_call: TRBD2
j_call: TRBJ2-7
cdr3_aa: CASRMSGGNVYEQYF
cdr3_nt: TGTGCCAGCAGAATGAGCGGGGGGAACGTGTACGAGCAGTACTTC

clone_size: .
v_call: TRBV19
d_call: .
j_call: TRBJ1-3
cdr3_aa: CASSPQEAWVNTIYF
cdr3_nt: TGTGCCAGTAGTCCTCAGGAGGCGTGGGTGAACACCATATATTTT

clone_size: .
v_call: TRBV7-9
d_call: .
j_call: TRBJ1-2
cdr3_aa: CASSRGEANYGYTF
cdr3_nt: TGTGCCAGCAGCCGAGGGGAGGCTAACTATGGCTACACCTTC

clone_size: .
v_call: TRBV6-4
d_call: .
j_call: TRBJ2-6
cdr3_aa: CASSDLGTGANVLTF
cdr3_nt: TGTGCCAGCAGTGACTTGGGAACTGGGGCCAACGTCCTGACTTTC

clone_size: .
v_call: TRBV19
d_call: .
j_call: TRBJ1-1
cdr3_aa: CASRRYGGSANTEAFF
cdr3_nt: TGTGCCAGTAGGCGTTACGGGGGTAGCGCGAACACTGAAGCTTTCTTT

clone_size: .
v_call: TRBV30
d_call: TRBD2
j_call: TRBJ2-1
cdr3_aa: CAWSQAGVANEQFF
cdr3_nt: TGTGCCTGGAGTCAAGCGGGAGTTGCTAATGAGCAGTTCTTC

clone_size: .
v_call: TRBV19
d_call: .
j_call: TRBJ2-6
cdr3_aa: CASSDQASSGANVLTF
cdr3_nt: TGTGCCAGTAGTGACCAGGCGAGCTCTGGGGCCAACGTCCTGACTTTC

clone_size: .
v_call: TRBV24-1
d_call: TRBD2
j_call: TRBJ2-3
cdr3_aa: CATSDQRLAETDTQYF
cdr3_nt: TGTGCCACCAGTGACCAACGACTAGCGGAAACAGATACGCAGTATTTT

clone_size: .
v_call: TRBV5-4
d_call: TRBD1
j_call: TRBJ1-2
cdr3_aa: CASSLGDRGGYGYTF
cdr3_nt: TGTGCCAGCAGCTTGGGGGACAGGGGAGGCTATGGCTACACCTTC

clone_size: .
v_call: TRBV28
d_call: .
j_call: TRBJ2-7
cdr3_aa: CASTPSRGFSYEQYF
cdr3_nt: TGTGCCAGCACCCCTTCCCGGGGGTTTTCCTACGAGCAGTACTTC

clone_size: .
v_call: TRBV18
d_call: .
j_call: TRBJ1-5
cdr3_aa: CASSLDSSNQPQHF
cdr3_nt: TGTGCCAGCTCACTCGACAGCAGCAATCAGCCCCAGCATTTT

clone_size: .
v_call: TRBV10-3
d_call: .
j_call: TRBJ2-2
cdr3_aa: CAISESRGSGANTGELFF
cdr3_nt: TGTGCCATCAGTGAGTCGCGGGGTAGCGGAGCGAACACCGGGGAGCTGTTTTTT

clone_size: .
v_call: TRBV21-1
d_call: .
j_call: TRBJ1-4
cdr3_aa: CASRRDRDEVPLNEKLFF
cdr3_nt: TGTGCCAGCAGAAGAGACAGGGACGAAGTTCCTCTTAATGAAAAACTGTTTTTT

clone_size: .
v_call: TRBV11-2
d_call: .
j_call: TRBJ1-2
cdr3_aa: CASSLQTDYGYTF
cdr3_nt: TGTGCCAGCAGCTTACAGACCGATTATGGCTACACCTTC

clone_size: few
v_call: TRBV6-1
d_call: TRBD1
j_call: TRBJ1-6
cdr3_aa: CASSERTLGQGNSPLHF
cdr3_nt: TGTGCCAGCAGTGAAAGAACTCTTGGACAGGGGAATTCACCCCTCCACTTT

clone_size: .
v_call: TRBV30
d_call: TRBD1
j_call: TRBJ2-7
cdr3_aa: CAWMRQGVYEQYF
cdr3_nt: TGTGCCTGGATGCGGCAGGGGGTCTACGAGCAGTACTTC

clone_size: .
v_call: TRBV11-2
d_call: .
j_call: TRBJ1-2
cdr3_aa: CASSAGEGYGYTF
cdr3_nt: TGTGCCAGCAGCGCAGGGGAGGGCTATGGCTACACCTTC

clone_size: few
v_call: TRBV5-1
d_call: .
j_call: TRBJ2-2
cdr3_aa: CASSRVPGELFF
cdr3_nt: TGCGCCAGTTCCAGGGTGCCCGGGGAGCTGTTTTTT

clone_size: .
v_call: TRBV12-3/TRBV12-4
d_call: .
j_call: TRBJ2-3
cdr3_aa: CASSLRGTDTQYF
cdr3_nt: TGTGCCAGCAGTTTGAGGGGCACAGATACGCAGTATTTT

clone_size: .
v_call: TRBV12-3/TRBV12-4
d_call: .
j_call: TRBJ1-2
cdr3_aa: CASSQTSQGGYTF
cdr3_nt: TGTGCCAGCAGTCAAACTTCACAGGGTGGCTACACCTTC

clone_size: .
v_call: TRBV20-1
d_call: .
j_call: TRBJ2-1
cdr3_aa: CSAGRRDEQFF
cdr3_nt: TGCAGTGCTGGCAGACGGGATGAGCAGTTCTTC

clone_size: .
v_call: TRBV5-4
d_call: TRBD1
j_call: TRBJ2-3
cdr3_aa: CASRAGRQGADTQYF
cdr3_nt: TGTGCCAGCAGGGCTGGTCGGCAGGGGGCAGATACGCAGTATTTT

clone_size: once
v_call: TRBV5-6
d_call: TRBD1
j_call: TRBJ2-2
cdr3_aa: CASSKGQGPTGELFF
cdr3_nt: TGTGCCAGCAGCAAGGGACAGGGGCCCACCGGGGAGCTGTTTTTT

clone_size: .
v_call: TRBV5-1
d_call: .
j_call: TRBJ2-3
cdr3_aa: CASSSGASSGQDTQYF
cdr3_nt: TGCGCCAGCAGCTCCGGAGCGTCGAGCGGACAAGATACGCAGTATTTT

clone_size: .
v_call: TRBV3-1/TRBV3-2
d_call: .
j_call: TRBJ2-7
cdr3_aa: CASSSNPGASYEQYF
cdr3_nt: TGTGCCAGCAGCTCAAACCCGGGGGCCTCCTACGAGCAGTACTTC

clone_size: .
v_call: TRBV11-2
d_call: TRBD1
j_call: TRBJ1-1
cdr3_aa: CASSLEGQGIWAFF
cdr3_nt: TGTGCCAGCAGCTTAGAAGGACAGGGGATATGGGCTTTCTTT

clone_size: .
v_call: TRBV6-5
d_call: .
j_call: TRBJ2-7
cdr3_aa: CASSSLGSTSFYEQYF
cdr3_nt: TGTGCCAGCAGTTCCCTCGGGAGTACGTCCTTCTACGAGCAGTACTTC

clone_size: .
v_call: TRBV12-3/TRBV12-4
d_call: .
j_call: TRBJ1-1
cdr3_aa: CASSLGSEEAFF
cdr3_nt: TGTGCCAGCAGTTTAGGGTCGGAGGAAGCTTTCTTT

clone_size: .
v_call: TRBV2
d_call: .
j_call: TRBJ2-2
cdr3_aa: CASRREGELFF
cdr3_nt: TGTGCCAGCCGGCGGGAAGGGGAGCTGTTTTTT

clone_size: .
v_call: TRBV6-5
d_call: .
j_call: TRBJ1-3
cdr3_aa: CASSFGPLSGNTIYF
cdr3_nt: TGTGCCAGCAGTTTTGGGCCTCTCTCTGGAAACACCATATATTTT

clone_size: .
v_call: TRBV25-1
d_call: .
j_call: TRBJ2-1
cdr3_aa: CASPWRESVKNNEQFF
cdr3_nt: TGTGCCAGCCCCTGGAGGGAGTCCGTCAAGAACAATGAGCAGTTCTTC

clone_size: .
v_call: TRBV5-4
d_call: .
j_call: TRBJ1-4
cdr3_aa: CASSFKGRTNEKLFF
cdr3_nt: TGTGCCAGCAGCTTTAAGGGCCGAACTAATGAAAAACTGTTTTTT

clone_size: .
v_call: TRBV10-3
d_call: TRBD1
j_call: TRBJ2-7
cdr3_aa: CAISRLMTGEALPGNEQYF
cdr3_nt: TGTGCCATCAGCCGACTGATGACAGGGGAGGCTCTTCCGGGGAACGAGCAGTACTTC

clone_size: once
v_call: TRBV18
d_call: TRBD1
j_call: TRBJ1-1
cdr3_aa: CAAGGGMNTEAFF
cdr3_nt: TGTGCCGCAGGGGGAGGGATGAACACTGAAGCTTTCTTT

clone_size: .
v_call: TRBV5-1
d_call: TRBD1
j_call: TRBJ2-7
cdr3_aa: CASSPQPDRGSEQYF
cdr3_nt: TGCGCCAGCAGCCCTCAACCGGACAGGGGTAGCGAGCAGTACTTC

clone_size: .
v_call: TRBV7-9
d_call: TRBD2
j_call: TRBJ2-3
cdr3_aa: CASSLALAGGSTDTQYF
cdr3_nt: TGTGCCAGCAGCTTAGCCCTAGCGGGGGGAAGCACAGATACGCAGTATTTT

clone_size: .
v_call: TRBV28
d_call: .
j_call: TRBJ1-1
cdr3_aa: CASSTAGGRNTEAFF
cdr3_nt: TGTGCCAGCAGCACCGCCGGGGGCCGGAACACTGAAGCTTTCTTT

clone_size: once
v_call: TRBV4-2
d_call: .
j_call: TRBJ1-4
cdr3_aa: CASSQERVAEKLFF
cdr3_nt: TGTGCCAGCAGCCAAGAAAGAGTAGCAGAAAAACTGTTTTTT

clone_size: .
v_call: TRBV2
d_call: .
j_call: TRBJ1-1
cdr3_aa: CASNSGRNTEAFF
cdr3_nt: TGTGCCAGCAACTCCGGGAGGAACACTGAAGCTTTCTTT

clone_size: once
v_call: TRBV3-1/TRBV3-2
d_call: TRBD2
j_call: TRBJ2-1
cdr3_aa: CASSHDARGEQFF
cdr3_nt: TGTGCCAGCAGCCATGATGCGCGGGGGGAGCAGTTCTTC

clone_size: .
v_call: TRBV3-1/TRBV3-2
d_call: .
j_call: TRBJ2-1
cdr3_aa: CASSQDIYRGEQFF
cdr3_nt: TGTGCCAGCAGCCAAGATATTTATAGGGGTGAGCAGTTCTTC

clone_size: few
v_call: TRBV11-2
d_call: .
j_call: TRBJ2-7
cdr3_aa: CASSTRVSRTYF
cdr3_nt: TGTGCCAGCAGCACGAGGGTCTCCCGTACGTACTTC

clone_size: .
v_call: TRBV4-1
d_call: .
j_call: TRBJ1-2
cdr3_aa: CASSQDSTGPYGYTF
cdr3_nt: TGCGCCAGCAGCCAAGATAGCACAGGACCCTATGGCTACACCTTC

clone_size: .
v_call: TRBV6-5
d_call: .
j_call: TRBJ2-2
cdr3_aa: CASSYSQHNGELFF
cdr3_nt: TGTGCCAGCAGTTACTCCCAGCACAACGGGGAGCTGTTTTTT

clone_size: .
v_call: TRBV2
d_call: TRBD1
j_call: TRBJ1-2
cdr3_aa: CASRAGTGVSYGYTF
cdr3_nt: TGTGCCAGCAGGGCCGGGACAGGGGTGAGCTATGGCTACACCTTC

clone_size: .
v_call: TRBV18
d_call: .
j_call: TRBJ2-7
cdr3_aa: CASSPPGDYEQYF
cdr3_nt: TGTGCCAGCTCACCACCGGGCGACTACGAGCAGTACTTC

clone_size: .
v_call: TRBV19
d_call: .
j_call: TRBJ2-2
cdr3_aa: CASRTPGERELFF
cdr3_nt: TGTGCCAGTAGAACCCCAGGGGAAAGGGAGCTGTTTTTT

clone_size: .
v_call: TRBV4-2
d_call: .
j_call: TRBJ1-6
cdr3_aa: CASKLDSGSYNSPLHF
cdr3_nt: TGTGCCAGCAAGCTGGACAGCGGATCCTATAATTCACCCCTCCACTTT